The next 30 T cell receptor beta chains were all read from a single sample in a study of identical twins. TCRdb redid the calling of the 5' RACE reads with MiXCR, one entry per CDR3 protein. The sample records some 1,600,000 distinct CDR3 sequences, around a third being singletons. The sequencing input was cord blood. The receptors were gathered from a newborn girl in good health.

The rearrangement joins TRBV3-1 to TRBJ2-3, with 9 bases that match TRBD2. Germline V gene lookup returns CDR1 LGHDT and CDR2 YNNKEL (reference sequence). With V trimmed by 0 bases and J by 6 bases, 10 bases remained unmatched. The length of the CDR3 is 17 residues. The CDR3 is CASSQDWGGRASDTQYF. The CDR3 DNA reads TGTGCCAGCAGCCAAGATTGGGGCGGGAGGGCTTCCGATACGCAGTATTTT.

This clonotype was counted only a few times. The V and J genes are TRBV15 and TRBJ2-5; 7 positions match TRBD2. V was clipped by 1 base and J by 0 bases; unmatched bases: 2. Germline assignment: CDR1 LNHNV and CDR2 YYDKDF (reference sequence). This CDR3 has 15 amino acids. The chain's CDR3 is CATSRGGGNQETQYF. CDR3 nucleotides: TGTGCCACCAGCAGAGGGGGAGGGAACCAAGAGACCCAGTACTTC. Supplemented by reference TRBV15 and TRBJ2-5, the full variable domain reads DAMVIQNPRYQVTQFGKPVTLSCSQTLNHNVMYWYQQKSSQAPKLLFHYYDKDFNNEADTPDNFQSRRPNTSFCFLDIRSPGLGDTAMYLCATSRGGGNQETQYFGPGTRLLVL.

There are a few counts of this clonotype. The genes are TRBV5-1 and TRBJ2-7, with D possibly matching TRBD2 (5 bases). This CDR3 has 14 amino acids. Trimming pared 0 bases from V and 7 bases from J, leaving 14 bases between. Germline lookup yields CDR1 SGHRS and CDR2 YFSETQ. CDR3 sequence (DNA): TGCGCCAGCAGCTTGGCAAGCGGCGTAATGGAGCAGTACTTC. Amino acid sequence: CASSLASGVMEQYF.

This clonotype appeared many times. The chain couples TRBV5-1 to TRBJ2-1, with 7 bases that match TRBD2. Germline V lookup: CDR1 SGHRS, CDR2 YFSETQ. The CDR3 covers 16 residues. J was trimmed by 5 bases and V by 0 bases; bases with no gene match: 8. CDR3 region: CASSLVTSSKNNEQFF. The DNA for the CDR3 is TGCGCCAGCAGCTTGGTGACTAGCTCTAAGAACAATGAGCAGTTCTTC.

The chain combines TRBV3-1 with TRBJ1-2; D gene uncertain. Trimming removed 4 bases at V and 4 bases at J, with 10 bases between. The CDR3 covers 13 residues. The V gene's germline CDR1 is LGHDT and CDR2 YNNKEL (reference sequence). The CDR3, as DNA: TGTGCCAGCAGCCGAAGTAGGCCCTATGGCTACACCTTC. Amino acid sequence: CASSRSRPYGYTF. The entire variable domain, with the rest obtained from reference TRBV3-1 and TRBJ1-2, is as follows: DTAVSQTPKYLVTQMGNDKSIKCEQNLGHDTMYWYKQDSKKFLKIMFSYNNKELIINETVPNRFSPKSPDKAHLNLHINSLELGDSAVYFCASSRSRPYGYTFGSGTRLTVV.

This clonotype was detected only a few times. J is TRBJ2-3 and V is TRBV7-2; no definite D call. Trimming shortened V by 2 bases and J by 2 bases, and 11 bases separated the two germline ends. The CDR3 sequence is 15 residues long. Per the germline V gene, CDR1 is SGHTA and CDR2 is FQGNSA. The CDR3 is CASSLHSGFTDTQYF. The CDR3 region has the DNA TGTGCCAGCAGCTTACACTCGGGCTTCACAGATACGCAGTATTTT.

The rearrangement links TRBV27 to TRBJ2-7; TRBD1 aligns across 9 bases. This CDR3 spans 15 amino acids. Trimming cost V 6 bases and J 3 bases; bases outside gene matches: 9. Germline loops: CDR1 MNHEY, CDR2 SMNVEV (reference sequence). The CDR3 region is CASSLIRDRVYEQYF. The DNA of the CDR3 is TGTGCCAGCAGCCTCATCCGGGACAGGGTCTACGAGCAGTACTTC.

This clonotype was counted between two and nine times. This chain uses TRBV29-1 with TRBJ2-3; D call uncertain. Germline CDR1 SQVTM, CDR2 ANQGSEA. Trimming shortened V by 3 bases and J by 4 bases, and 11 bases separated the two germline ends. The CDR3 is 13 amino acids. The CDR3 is CSVETSRSDTQYF. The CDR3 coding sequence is TGCAGCGTTGAGACGAGTAGGTCAGATACGCAGTATTTT.

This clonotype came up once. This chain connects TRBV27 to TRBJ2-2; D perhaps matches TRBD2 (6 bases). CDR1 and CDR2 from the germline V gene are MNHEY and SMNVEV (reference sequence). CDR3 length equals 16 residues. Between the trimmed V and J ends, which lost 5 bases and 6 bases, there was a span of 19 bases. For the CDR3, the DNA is TGTGCCAGCAGTCTAGACCCTAGACTAGGGCCCGGGGAGCTGTTTTTT. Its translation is CASSLDPRLGPGELFF.

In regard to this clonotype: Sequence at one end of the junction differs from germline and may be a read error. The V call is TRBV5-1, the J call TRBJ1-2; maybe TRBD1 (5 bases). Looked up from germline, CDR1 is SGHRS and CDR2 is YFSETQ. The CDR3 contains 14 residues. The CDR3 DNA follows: TGCGCCAGCAGCTTATCCAGTCTCCAGGGTGGCCACACCTTC. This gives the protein CASSLSSLQGGHTF.

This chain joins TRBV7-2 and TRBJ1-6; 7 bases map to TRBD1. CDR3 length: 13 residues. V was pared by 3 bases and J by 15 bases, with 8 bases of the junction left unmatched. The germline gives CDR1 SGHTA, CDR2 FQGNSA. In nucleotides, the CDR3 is TGTGCCAGCAGCTTGAATAACAGGGGCTACCTCCACTTT. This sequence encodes CASSLNNRGYLHF.

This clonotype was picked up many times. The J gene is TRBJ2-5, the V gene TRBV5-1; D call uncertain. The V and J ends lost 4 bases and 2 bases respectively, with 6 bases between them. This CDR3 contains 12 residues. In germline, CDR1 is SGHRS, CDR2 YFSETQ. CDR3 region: CASSRSQETQYF. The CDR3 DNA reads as TGCGCCAGCAGCCGATCTCAAGAGACCCAGTACTTC. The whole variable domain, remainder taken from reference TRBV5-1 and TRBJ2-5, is KAGVTQTPRYLIKTRGQQVTLSCSPISGHRSVSWYQQTPGQGLQFLFEYFSETQRNKGNFPGRFSGRQFSNSRSEMNVSTLELGDSALYLCASSRSQETQYFGPGTRLLVL.

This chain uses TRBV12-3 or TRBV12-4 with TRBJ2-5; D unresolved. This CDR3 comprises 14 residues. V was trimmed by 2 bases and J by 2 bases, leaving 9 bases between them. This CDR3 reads CASSLPETQETQYF. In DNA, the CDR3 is TGTGCCAGCAGTTTACCAGAGACTCAAGAGACCCAGTACTTC.

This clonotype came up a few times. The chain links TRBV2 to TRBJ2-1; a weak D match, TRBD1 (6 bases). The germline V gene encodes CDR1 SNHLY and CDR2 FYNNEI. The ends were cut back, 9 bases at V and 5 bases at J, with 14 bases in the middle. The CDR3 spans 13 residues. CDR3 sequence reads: CASTRDTNNEQFF. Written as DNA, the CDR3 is TGTGCCAGTACTAGGGACACCAACAATGAGCAGTTCTTC.

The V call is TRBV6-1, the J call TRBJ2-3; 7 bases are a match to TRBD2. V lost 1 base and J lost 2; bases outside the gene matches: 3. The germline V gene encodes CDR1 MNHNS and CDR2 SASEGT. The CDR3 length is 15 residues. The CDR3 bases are TGTGCCAGCAGTGAAGGGACTAGTCACACAGATACGCAGTATTTT. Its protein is CASSEGTSHTDTQYF.

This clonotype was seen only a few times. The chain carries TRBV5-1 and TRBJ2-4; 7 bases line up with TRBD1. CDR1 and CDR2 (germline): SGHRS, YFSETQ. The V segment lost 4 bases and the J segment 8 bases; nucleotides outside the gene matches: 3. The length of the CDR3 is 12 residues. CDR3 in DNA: TGCGCCAGCAGCCCAGGACAGGACATTCAGTACTTC. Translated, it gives CASSPGQDIQYF.

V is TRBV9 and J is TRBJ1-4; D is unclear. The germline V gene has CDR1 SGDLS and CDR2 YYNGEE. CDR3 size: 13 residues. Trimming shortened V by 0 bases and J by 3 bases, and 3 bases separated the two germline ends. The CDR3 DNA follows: TGTGCCAGCAGCGTAGGGTCTAATGAAAAACTGTTTTTT. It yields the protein CASSVGSNEKLFF.

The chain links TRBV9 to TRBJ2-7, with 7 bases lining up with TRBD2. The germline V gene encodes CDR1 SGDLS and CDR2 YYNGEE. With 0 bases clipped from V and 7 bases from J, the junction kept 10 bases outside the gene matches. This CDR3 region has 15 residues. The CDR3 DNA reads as TGTGCCAGCAGCGTAGCTAGTACTAGCGTATATGAGCAGTACTTC. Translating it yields CASSVASTSVYEQYF.

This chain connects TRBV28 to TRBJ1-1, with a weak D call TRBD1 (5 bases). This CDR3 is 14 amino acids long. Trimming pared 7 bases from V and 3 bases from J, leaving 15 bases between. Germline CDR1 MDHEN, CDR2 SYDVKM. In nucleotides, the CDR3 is TGTGCCAGCAAAACTGTAGGGGAGGACACTGAAGCTTTCTTT. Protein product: CASKTVGEDTEAFF. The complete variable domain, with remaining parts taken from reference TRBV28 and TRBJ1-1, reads DVKVTQSSRYLVKRTGEKVFLECVQDMDHENMFWYRQDPGLGLRLIYFSYDVKMKEKGDIPEGYSVSREKKERFSLILESASTNQTSMYLCASKTVGEDTEAFFGQGTRLTVV.

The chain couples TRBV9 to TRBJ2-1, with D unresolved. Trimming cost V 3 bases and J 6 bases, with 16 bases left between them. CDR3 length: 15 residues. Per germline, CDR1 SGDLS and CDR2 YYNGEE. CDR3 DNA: TGTGCCAGCAGCGCAGGATTAGCCCGGATCAATGAGCAGTTCTTC. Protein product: CASSAGLARINEQFF.

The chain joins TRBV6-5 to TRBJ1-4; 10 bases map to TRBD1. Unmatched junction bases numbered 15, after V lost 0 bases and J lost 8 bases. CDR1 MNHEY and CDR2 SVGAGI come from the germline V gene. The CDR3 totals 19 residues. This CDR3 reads CASSYSTGTGVSRREKLFF. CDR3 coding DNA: TGTGCCAGCAGTTACTCGACCGGGACAGGGGTTAGCCGGAGGGAAAAACTGTTTTTT.

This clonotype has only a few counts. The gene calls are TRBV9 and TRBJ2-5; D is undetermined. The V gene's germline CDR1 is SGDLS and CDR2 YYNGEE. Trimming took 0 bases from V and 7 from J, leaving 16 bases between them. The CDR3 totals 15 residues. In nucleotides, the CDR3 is TGTGCCAGCAGCGTAGAAGGGCTCCCGAGCGTGACCCAGTACTTC. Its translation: CASSVEGLPSVTQYF.

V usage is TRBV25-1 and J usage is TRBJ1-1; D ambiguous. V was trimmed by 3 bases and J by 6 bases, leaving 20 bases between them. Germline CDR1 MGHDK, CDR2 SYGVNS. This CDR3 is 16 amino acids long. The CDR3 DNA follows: TGTGCCAGCAGTGATAGGAGGGTCCTACAGAAGGCTGAAGCTTTCTTT. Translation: CASSDRRVLQKAEAFF.

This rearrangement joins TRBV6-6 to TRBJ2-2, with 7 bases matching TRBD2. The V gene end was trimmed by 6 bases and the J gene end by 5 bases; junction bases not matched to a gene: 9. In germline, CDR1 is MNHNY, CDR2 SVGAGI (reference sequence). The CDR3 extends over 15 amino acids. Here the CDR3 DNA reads TGTGCCAGCAGGGCCCCCGGGACTAAAACCGGGGAGCTGTTTTTT. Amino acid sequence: CASRAPGTKTGELFF.

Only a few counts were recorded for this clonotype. The CDR3 is CASSVPSGGRPYNEQFF. The CDR3 DNA reads as TGTGCCAGCAGTGTTCCTAGCGGGGGGAGACCTTACAATGAGCAGTTCTTC. The J gene is TRBJ2-1, the V gene TRBV6-1; 11 bases line up with TRBD2. Germline V CDR1 and CDR2: MNHNS, SASEGT. The CDR3 totals 17 residues. The J segment lost 4 bases and the V segment lost 4 bases, leaving 9 bases of the junction unmatched.

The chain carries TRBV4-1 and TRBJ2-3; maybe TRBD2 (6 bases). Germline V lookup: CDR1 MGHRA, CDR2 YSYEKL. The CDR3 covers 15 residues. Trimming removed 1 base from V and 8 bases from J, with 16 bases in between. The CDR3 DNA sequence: TGCGCCAGCAGCCAAGCGGGGACTCCCCCAGCTACGCAGTATTTT. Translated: CASSQAGTPPATQYF.

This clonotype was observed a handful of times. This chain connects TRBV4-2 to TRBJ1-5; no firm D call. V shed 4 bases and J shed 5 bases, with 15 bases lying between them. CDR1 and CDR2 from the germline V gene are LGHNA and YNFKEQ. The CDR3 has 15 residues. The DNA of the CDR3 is TGTGCCAGCAGCCCTAGGACCCAAAAGGATCAGCCCCAGCATTTT. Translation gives CASSPRTQKDQPQHF.

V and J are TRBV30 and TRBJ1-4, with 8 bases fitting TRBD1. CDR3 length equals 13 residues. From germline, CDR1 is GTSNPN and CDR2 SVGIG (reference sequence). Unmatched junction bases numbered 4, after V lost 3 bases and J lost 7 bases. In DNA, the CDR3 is TGTGCCTGGAGCCAGGGGGCGCGTGAAAAACTGTTTTTT. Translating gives CAWSQGAREKLFF.

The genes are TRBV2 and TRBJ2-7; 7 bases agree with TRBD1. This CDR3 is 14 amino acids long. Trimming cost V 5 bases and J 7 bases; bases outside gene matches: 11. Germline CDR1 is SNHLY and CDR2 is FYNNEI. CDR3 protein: CASSHRGSYNEQYF. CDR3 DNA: TGTGCCAGCAGTCACAGGGGCTCCTACAATGAGCAGTACTTC.

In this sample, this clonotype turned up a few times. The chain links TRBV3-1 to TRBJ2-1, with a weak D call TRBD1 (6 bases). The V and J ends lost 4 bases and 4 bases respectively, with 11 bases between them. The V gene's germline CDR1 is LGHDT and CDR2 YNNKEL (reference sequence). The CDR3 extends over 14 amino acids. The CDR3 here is CASSRRTAYNEQFF. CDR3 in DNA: TGTGCCAGCAGCCGTAGGACAGCATACAATGAGCAGTTCTTC.